What follows is one T cell receptor (beta chain) and its context. Its antigen is unknown. The data stem from a study of OX40 agonist ivuxolimab in advanced cancers. Background on the study: At doses from 0.01 to 10 mg/kg, patients were given intravenous ivuxolimab every 2 weeks. Participants, 82.7% male, averaged roughly 59 years of age, ranging from about 23 to 80.

Study-wide findings and caveats: Researchers report that CD8+ T cells had, on average, more expanded clones than CD4+. With doses of 0.1 to 3.0 mg/kg, CD4+ and CD8+ blood T cells had undergone clonal expansion by week 6.

TCRdb keeps only in-frame clones here, not all; method: immunoSEQ multiplex PCR. The table includes about 72,000 clones, about 88% detected once. The CDR3 covers 16 residues. Germline V gives CDR1 LNHDA, CDR2 SQIVND (reference sequence). Trimming pared 3 bases from V and 4 bases from J, leaving 18 bases between. The sample in question was CD4+ or CD8+ T cells sorted from blood, obtained in a trial of the OX40 agonist ivuxolimab. The chain links TRBV19 to TRBJ1-2, with a tentative D call TRBD1 (5 bases). The receptor comes from an adult with an advanced solid tumor such as melanoma, head and neck, liver or kidney cancer. This chain's CDR3 is CASSIAFAGTFYGYTF. For the CDR3, the DNA is TGTGCCAGTAGTATCGCCTTCGCAGGGACTTTCTATGGCTACACCTTC.